A single sample gave rise to the 8 T cell receptor beta chains below, sequenced in a study of CD8 T cells in ankylosing spondylitis. TCRdb itself ran the 5' RACE reads through MiXCR, one entry per CDR3 protein. The sample holds some 220,000 distinct CDR3 sequences, 6% to 8.5% seen once. These TCRs' antigens remain unknown. Study-level results: In ankylosing spondylitis blood, a motif of seven or eight highly homologous TCR beta variants appeared characteristic.

The sequenced sample consisted of blood, either unsorted or a sorted T cell fraction (not recorded which). The receptors originated from a male donor with ankylosing spondylitis.

This sequence joins TRBV24-1 and TRBJ2-2; the D gene could be TRBD1 or TRBD2 (8 bases each). The V end was cut by 2 bases, the J end by 5 bases, with 29 bases between. CDR3 length: 21 amino acids. CDR1 KGHDR and CDR2 SFDVKD come from the germline V gene. Here the CDR3 DNA reads TGTGCCACCAGTGATTACACCGGGACAGGAGGCAGCGGGAGCGGGACCGGGGAGCTGTTTTTT. This codes for CATSDYTGTGGSGSGTGELFF.

This clonotype was counted many times. V usage is TRBV15 and J usage is TRBJ2-3, with 11 bases aligning to TRBD1. Germline lookup yields CDR1 LNHNV and CDR2 YYDKDF (reference sequence). Unmatched junction bases numbered 3, after V lost 0 bases and J lost 1 base. This CDR3 is 17 amino acids long. The CDR3, as DNA: TGTGCCACCAGCAGAGAACTGGGACAGGGGGGCACAGATACGCAGTATTTT. Translation: CATSRELGQGGTDTQYF.

This clonotype was detected many times. The rearrangement joins TRBV14 to TRBJ2-5; the match to TRBD2 covers 8 bases. The CDR3 contains 17 residues. The germline gives CDR1 SGHDN, CDR2 FVKESK. The ends lost 0 bases at V and 0 bases at J; junction bases unmatched: 6. The CDR3 DNA reads as TGTGCCAGCAGCCAAGATATAGGCGGGAGGTACCAAGAGACCCAGTACTTC. This sequence encodes CASSQDIGGRYQETQYF.

The rearrangement uses TRBV20-1 and TRBJ1-5; TRBD1 agrees at 7 bases. Germline V gene sequence: CDR1 DFQATT, CDR2 SNEGSKA (reference sequence). This CDR3 has 14 residues. V gave up 5 bases and J gave up 4 bases; unmatched junction bases: 8. The CDR3: CSAPTGVGNQPQHF. The CDR3 DNA sequence: TGCAGTGCTCCTACAGGGGTTGGTAATCAGCCCCAGCATTTT.

This clonotype appeared many times. The rearrangement links TRBV7-9 to TRBJ1-4; possible D gene TRBD1, 5 bases. Germline lookup yields CDR1 SEHNR and CDR2 FQNEAQ (reference sequence). The V gene lost 3 bases and the J gene lost 3 bases, with 17 bases spanning the gap. The CDR3 totals 17 residues. The CDR3: CASSFFPSGFANEKLFF. DNA of the CDR3: TGTGCCAGCAGCTTTTTCCCCTCAGGGTTCGCTAATGAAAAACTGTTTTTT.

At least ten counts were recorded for this clonotype. The chain has TRBV19 and TRBJ2-1, with 7 nucleotides matching TRBD2. CDR3 size: 14 residues. CDR1 and CDR2 (germline): LNHDA, SQIVND (reference sequence). J lost 6 bases, V lost 5 bases, and 7 bases had no gene match. CDR3 sequence: CASSPRGGVNEQFF. CDR3 sequence (DNA): TGTGCCAGTAGTCCCCGTGGGGGGGTCAATGAGCAGTTCTTC.

This clonotype was recorded many times. This chain connects TRBV25-1 to TRBJ2-1; D is undetermined. Per the germline V gene, CDR1 is MGHDK and CDR2 is SYGVNS. V was pared by 4 bases and J by 0 bases, with 10 bases between. This CDR3 has 15 residues. For the CDR3, the DNA is TGTGCCAGCAGTGCTGGCAGTCCCTCCTACAATGAGCAGTTCTTC. As protein: CASSAGSPSYNEQFF.

At least ten counts were recorded for this clonotype. The V and J genes are TRBV28 and TRBJ2-7, with 7 bases that match TRBD1. V lost 6 bases and J lost 8; bases outside the gene matches: 10. Germline V gene data show CDR1 as MDHEN and CDR2 as SYDVKM. The CDR3 runs to 13 residues. The DNA for the CDR3 is TGTGCCAGCAGGGTTGAGACAGGGTGGCAGCAGTACTTC. It yields the protein CASRVETGWQQYF.